The next 32 T cell receptor beta chains were all read from a single sample in a study of CD8 T cells in ankylosing spondylitis. Overall study findings and caveats: In ankylosing spondylitis blood, a motif of eight highly homologous TCR beta variants appeared characteristic.

No antigen has been assigned to these receptors. Using its own MiXCR run on the 5' RACE reads, TCRdb lists one record per CDR3 protein. The table shows 450,000 or so distinct CDR3 sequences, with roughly 26% occurring only once. The source material was blood, either unsorted or a sorted T cell fraction (not recorded which). These receptors all stem from a male donor with ankylosing spondylitis.

A few counts support this clonotype. The V and J genes are TRBV11-2 and TRBJ1-2; a possible D gene is TRBD1 (6 bases). Germline-derived CDR1 and CDR2 are SGHAT and FQNNGV. The CDR3 is 15 residues long. The V end was cut by 1 base, the J end by 4 bases, with 13 bases between. The CDR3 coding sequence is TGTGCCAGCAGCTTAGGCCCCCAGGGGAGCTATGGCTACACCTTC. The encoded protein is CASSLGPQGSYGYTF. Full variable domain (rest looked up from reference TRBV11-2 and TRBJ1-2): EAGVAQSPRYKIIEKRQSVAFWCNPISGHATLYWYQQILGQGPKLLIQFQNNGVVDDSQLPKDRFSAERLKGVDSTLKIQPAKLEDSAVYLCASSLGPQGSYGYTFGSGTRLTVV.

This clonotype has a handful of counts. The V call is TRBV19, the J call TRBJ1-2, with D unclear. V was pared by 9 bases and J by 5 bases, with 16 bases between. CDR1 is LNHDA, CDR2 SQIVND, per germline (reference sequence). The CDR3 spans 13 residues. In DNA form, the CDR3 reads TGTGCCAGCGCGGGGATATATGGTTATGGCTACACCTTC. As protein: CASAGIYGYGYTF. Full variable domain (remainder filled in from reference TRBV19 and TRBJ1-2): DGGITQSPKYLFRKEGQNVTLSCEQNLNHDAMYWYRQDPGQGLRLIYYSQIVNDFQKGDIAEGYSVSREKKESFPLTVTSAQKNPTAFYLCASAGIYGYGYTFGSGTRLTVV.

The chain has TRBV12-3 or TRBV12-4 and TRBJ2-3, with D possibly TRBD1 on 6 matching bases. The V gene lost 4 bases and the J gene lost 1 base, with 12 bases spanning the gap. The length of the CDR3 is 15 residues. Written as DNA, the CDR3 is TGTGCCAGCAGTTGGGCTGGGACACGCACAGATACGCAGTATTTT. Amino acids: CASSWAGTRTDTQYF.

This chain connects TRBV29-1 to TRBJ2-5, with D unresolved. The CDR3 has 13 amino acids. The V gene's germline CDR1 is SQVTM and CDR2 ANQGSEA. The V and J ends lost 7 bases and 4 bases respectively, with 16 bases between them. The CDR3 sequence: CSAQRQVLETQYF. The DNA for the CDR3 is TGCAGCGCCCAACGGCAGGTCCTAGAGACCCAGTACTTC.

This chain links TRBV7-2 with TRBJ2-3, with D possibly matching TRBD1 (6 bases). Germline-derived CDR1 and CDR2 are SGHTA and FQGNSA. The CDR3 is 15 amino acids. V was clipped by 1 base and J by 4 bases, with 12 bases between them. The CDR3 nucleotides read TGTGCCAGCAGCTTAGTACAGGGCCGTCCAGATACGCAGTATTTT. It codes for CASSLVQGRPDTQYF.

In this sample, this clonotype turned up a few times. The CDR3 DNA is TGCGCCAGCAGCTTAGAGTTGGGTCGTGGTAAAGAGCAGTACTTC. It specifies CASSLELGRGKEQYF. The rearrangement links TRBV5-1 to TRBJ2-7, with D uncertain. The V gene lost 2 bases and the J gene lost 7 bases, with 19 bases spanning the gap. The CDR3 loop spans 15 amino acids. Germline V gene data show CDR1 as SGHRS and CDR2 as YFSETQ.

There are many counts of this clonotype. The rearrangement uses TRBV12-3 or TRBV12-4 and TRBJ2-1; D remains unclear. Trimming stripped 6 bases from V and 5 bases from J, with 14 bases between. CDR3 length: 14 amino acids. The chain's CDR3 is CASRGRSYDNEQFF. CDR3 bases: TGTGCCAGCAGGGGTCGGTCTTATGACAATGAGCAGTTCTTC.

The chain links TRBV11-3 to TRBJ2-1; TRBD1 might be the D (5 bases). The CDR3 extends over 14 amino acids. Germline values: CDR1 SGHNT, CDR2 YENEEA. Trimming took off 3 bases at V and 15 bases at J, with 21 bases between the two ends. In DNA, the CDR3 is TGTGCCAGCAGCTTCAGACACCTCGTAGGGGATATGTTCTTC. Translated: CASSFRHLVGDMFF.

The chain couples TRBV7-2 to TRBJ2-5, with D possibly matching TRBD2 (6 bases). Per the germline V gene, CDR1 is SGHTA and CDR2 is FQGNSA. This CDR3 has 13 residues. Trimming took 5 bases from V and 7 from J, leaving 14 bases between them. The CDR3 protein is CASSPGTQRTQYF. CDR3 DNA: TGTGCCAGCAGCCCAGGGACTCAGAGGACCCAGTACTTC. The full variable domain, its missing parts supplied by reference TRBV7-2 and TRBJ2-5, is GAGVSQSPSNKVTEKGKDVELRCDPISGHTALYWYRQSLGQGLEFLIYFQGNSAPDKSGLPSDRFSAERTGGSVSTLTIQRTQQEDSAVYLCASSPGTQRTQYFGPGTRLLVL.

The rearrangement uses TRBV7-2 and TRBJ2-1; D unresolved. V shed 5 bases and J shed 9 bases, with 11 bases lying between them. This CDR3 has 12 amino acids. Germline CDR1 and CDR2: SGHTA and FQGNSA. In nucleotides, the CDR3 is TGTGCCAGCAGCCGCTCTAGAGGTGAGCAGTTCTTC. Translation: CASSRSRGEQFF.

This clonotype was counted a few times. The chain has TRBV20-1 and TRBJ2-5, with D tentatively TRBD1 (6 bases). The CDR3 sequence is 14 residues long. V was pared by 2 bases and J by 1 base, with 11 bases between. The germline V gene has CDR1 DFQATT and CDR2 SNEGSKA (reference sequence). The CDR3 spells CSARPGQSQETQYF. CDR3 in DNA: TGCAGTGCTAGACCCGGACAGTCCCAAGAGACCCAGTACTTC.

This clonotype was observed a few times. The rearrangement uses TRBV4-2 and TRBJ2-2; D uncertain. The CDR3 loop spans 15 amino acids. The germline V gene encodes CDR1 LGHNA and CDR2 YNFKEQ. The V end lost 1 base, the J end lost 1 base, and 7 bases lay between the germline ends. The CDR3 reads CASSQGILNTGELFF. CDR3 DNA: TGTGCCAGCAGCCAAGGGATCTTGAACACCGGGGAGCTGTTTTTT.

The J gene is TRBJ2-1, the V gene TRBV20-1; tentative D call: TRBD2 (6 bases). The CDR3 has 12 amino acids. Looked up from germline, CDR1 is DFQATT and CDR2 is SNEGSKA (reference sequence). Here the CDR3 DNA reads TGCAGCCCCGGGGGAGCCGACAATGAGCAGTTCTTC. It codes for CSPGGADNEQFF.

The genes are TRBV14 and TRBJ2-5; possibly TRBD2 for D (6 bases). This CDR3 is 14 amino acids long. In germline, CDR1 is SGHDN, CDR2 FVKESK. V was clipped by 4 bases and J by 4 bases, with 13 bases between them. CDR3 nucleotide sequence: TGTGCCAGCAGCCTAGGAGGGCTTCCAGAGACCCAGTACTTC. It encodes CASSLGGLPETQYF.

At least ten counts were recorded for this clonotype. The chain combines TRBV29-1 with TRBJ2-3; the D gene is possibly TRBD1 (6 bases). Trimming took 3 bases from V and 4 from J, leaving 14 bases between them. Per the germline V gene, CDR1 is SQVTM and CDR2 is ANQGSEA. The CDR3 is 14 residues long. In DNA form, the CDR3 reads TGCAGCGTTGACCTGACAGGCACAGCAGATACGCAGTATTTT. Its translation is CSVDLTGTADTQYF.

This clonotype turned up a few times. The rearrangement links TRBV20-1 to TRBJ2-1, with 8 bases aligning to TRBD2. After removal of 6 bases from V and 9 bases from J, the junction contained 10 bases not matched to a gene. CDR1 is DFQATT and CDR2 is SNEGSKA in the germline V gene (reference sequence). CDR3 length: 13 residues. The CDR3 DNA reads as TGCAGTGCCCGACGAGGAGCGGGAGTTGAGCAGTTCTTC. Translating it yields CSARRGAGVEQFF.

This chain connects TRBV12-3 or TRBV12-4 to TRBJ2-7; 10 nucleotides match TRBD2. The CDR3 extends over 13 amino acids. V lost 2 bases and J lost 11; bases outside the gene matches: 6. The CDR3 DNA sequence: TGTGCCAGCAGTTTAACGTCTAGCGGGAGAGAGTACGTC. Translating it yields CASSLTSSGREYV.

This clonotype was counted only a few times. CDR3 residues: CASSQTFEQGFEAFF. The CDR3 region has the DNA TGTGCCAGCAGCCAAACGTTTGAACAGGGTTTCGAAGCTTTCTTT. The genes are TRBV3-1 and TRBJ1-1, with a weak D call TRBD1 (6 bases). Germline V gives CDR1 LGHDT, CDR2 YNNKEL (reference sequence). The V and J ends lost 2 bases and 8 bases respectively, with 18 bases between them. This CDR3 spans 15 amino acids.

This clonotype turned up a few times. The chain carries TRBV5-1 and TRBJ2-1, with 14 bases aligning to TRBD2. After removal of 4 bases from V and 6 bases from J, the junction contained 6 bases not matched to a gene. Germline V gives CDR1 SGHRS, CDR2 YFSETQ. The CDR3 is made up of 16 amino acids. The CDR3 spells CASSRGLAGEPNEQFF. The CDR3 region has the DNA TGCGCCAGCAGCCGGGGACTAGCGGGAGAACCCAATGAGCAGTTCTTC.

This clonotype was picked up a small number of times. V is TRBV7-9 and J is TRBJ2-2; 8 nucleotides match TRBD2. The V and J ends lost 9 bases and 0 bases, in that order; junction bases with no gene match: 6. CDR3 length: 15 residues. CDR1 and CDR2 (germline): SEHNR, FQNEAQ (reference sequence). This CDR3 reads CASSSGSANTGELFF. CDR3 nucleotide sequence: TGTGCCAGTTCTAGCGGGTCCGCGAACACCGGGGAGCTGTTTTTT.

V is TRBV15 and J is TRBJ1-5; D might be TRBD1 (5 bases). This CDR3 has 12 amino acids. Germline assignment: CDR1 LNHNV and CDR2 YYDKDF (reference sequence). Trimming cost V 5 bases and J 7 bases, with 9 bases left between them. CDR3 in DNA: TGTGCCACCAGCGAACGGGGCCAGCCCCAGCATTTT. This encodes CATSERGQPQHF. The entire variable domain, with the rest obtained from reference TRBV15 and TRBJ1-5, is as follows: DAMVIQNPRYQVTQFGKPVTLSCSQTLNHNVMYWYQQKSSQAPKLLFHYYDKDFNNEADTPDNFQSRRPNTSFCFLDIRSPGLGDTAMYLCATSERGQPQHFGDGTRLSIL.

This chain joins TRBV28 and TRBJ1-5; D gene unclear. The CDR3 runs 13 residues. CDR1 is MDHEN, CDR2 SYDVKM, per germline. Deletions cut 5 bases from V and 7 bases from J, with 12 bases between. CDR3 region: CASSPPGGQPQHF. The CDR3 DNA reads as TGTGCCAGCAGTCCCCCAGGTGGACAGCCCCAGCATTTT.

J is TRBJ2-2 and V is TRBV7-2; D gene uncertain. The CDR3 extends over 14 amino acids. The germline V gene encodes CDR1 SGHTA and CDR2 FQGNSA. Trimming shortened V by 2 bases and J by 6 bases, and 10 bases separated the two germline ends. As DNA, the CDR3 is TGTGCCAGCAGCTTACACCCCCCTCCCGGGGAGCTGTTTTTT. This translates into CASSLHPPPGELFF.

V is TRBV6-4 and J is TRBJ1-4, with D maybe TRBD1 (5 bases). Germline assignment: CDR1 MRHNA and CDR2 SNTAGT. V gave up 2 bases and J gave up 8 bases, with 9 bases separating them. This CDR3 has 13 amino acids. The chain's CDR3 is CASSDGGEEKLFF. Written as DNA, the CDR3 is TGTGCCAGCAGTGACGGGGGGGAGGAAAAACTGTTTTTT.

The rearrangement links TRBV10-3 to TRBJ2-7, with 8 nucleotides matching TRBD1. This CDR3 spans 12 amino acids. Germline assignment: CDR1 ENHRY and CDR2 SYGVKD. After removal of 5 bases from V and 5 bases from J, the junction contained 2 bases not matched to a gene. The CDR3 nucleotides read TGTGCCATCAGTCAGGGGGCCGACGAGCAGTACGTC. Translating gives CAISQGADEQYV.

About this clonotype: At one boundary the junction diverges from the germline segment, which might be a read error. The chain carries TRBV20-1 and TRBJ2-7, with 7 nucleotides matching TRBD1. Per the germline V gene, CDR1 is DFQATT and CDR2 is SNEGSKA (reference sequence). The CDR3 sequence is 16 residues long. The CDR3 loop reads CCARDPRTGNSYEQYF. For the CDR3, the DNA is TGCTGTGCTAGAGATCCTAGGACAGGCAACTCCTACGAGCAGTACTTC.

This chain joins TRBV11-2 and TRBJ1-1; D unclear. CDR1 and CDR2 from the germline V gene are SGHAT and FQNNGV. V gave up 6 bases and J gave up 6 bases, with 20 bases separating them. The CDR3 is made up of 15 amino acids. The CDR3 sequence is CASRPGRVGRPEAFF. The CDR3 DNA is TGTGCCAGCAGACCCGGACGCGTCGGGCGGCCTGAAGCTTTCTTT.

The CDR3 nucleotides are TGTGCCATCAGTGATTGGGTAGGGCCCCAGCATTTT. This translates into CAISDWVGPQHF. The V gene is TRBV10-3, the J gene TRBJ1-5; D unclear. CDR3 length: 12 amino acids. Looked up from germline, CDR1 is ENHRY and CDR2 is SYGVKD. Trimming removed 3 bases from V and 9 bases from J, with 9 bases in between.

This clonotype was recorded a few times. This sequence joins TRBV5-1 and TRBJ1-6; the D gene is possibly TRBD1 (5 bases). From germline, CDR1 is SGHRS and CDR2 YFSETQ. V was trimmed by 0 bases and J by 7 bases, leaving 8 bases between them. The CDR3 extends over 14 amino acids. The CDR3 protein is CASSLVGTNSPLHF. The CDR3, as DNA: TGCGCCAGCAGCTTGGTAGGGACGAATTCACCCCTCCACTTT. The whole variable domain, filled in from reference TRBV5-1 and TRBJ1-6, reads KAGVTQTPRYLIKTRGQQVTLSCSPISGHRSVSWYQQTPGQGLQFLFEYFSETQRNKGNFPGRFSGRQFSNSRSEMNVSTLELGDSALYLCASSLVGTNSPLHFGNGTRLTVT.

The chain has TRBV20-1 and TRBJ2-7, with D uncertain. Germline V lookup: CDR1 DFQATT, CDR2 SNEGSKA (reference sequence). Trimming stripped 6 bases from V and 0 bases from J, with 12 bases between. The CDR3 totals 13 residues. This CDR3 reads CSAQGRLSYEQYV. CDR3 nucleotide sequence: TGCAGTGCCCAAGGCAGGCTCTCCTACGAGCAGTACGTC.

The chain combines TRBV9 with TRBJ1-3, with 8 bases identical to TRBD1. V lost 3 bases to trimming and J lost 4 bases; unmatched junction nucleotides: 6. Germline lookup yields CDR1 SGDLS and CDR2 YYNGEE. There are 15 residues in the CDR3. CDR3 region: CASSADRGGGNTIYF. In nucleotides, the CDR3 is TGTGCCAGCAGCGCCGACAGGGGTGGCGGAAACACCATATATTTT.

In DNA, the CDR3 is TGTGCCAGCTCACCATTGGGTCCTAACACTGAAGCTTTCTTT. Translated: CASSPLGPNTEAFF. The chain combines TRBV18 with TRBJ1-1; D gene uncertain. CDR3 length: 14 residues. Germline V gene lookup returns CDR1 KGHSH and CDR2 LQKENI. Trimming stripped 2 bases from V and 2 bases from J, with 9 bases between.